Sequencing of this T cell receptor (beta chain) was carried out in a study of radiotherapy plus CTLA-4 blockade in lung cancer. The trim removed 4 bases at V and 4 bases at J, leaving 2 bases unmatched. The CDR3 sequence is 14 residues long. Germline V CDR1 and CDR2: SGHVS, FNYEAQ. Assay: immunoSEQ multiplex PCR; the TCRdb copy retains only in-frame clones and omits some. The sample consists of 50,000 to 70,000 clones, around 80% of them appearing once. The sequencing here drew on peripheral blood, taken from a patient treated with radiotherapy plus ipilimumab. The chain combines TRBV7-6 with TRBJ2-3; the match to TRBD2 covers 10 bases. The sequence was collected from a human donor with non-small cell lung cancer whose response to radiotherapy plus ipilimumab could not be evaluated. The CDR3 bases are TGTGCCAGCAGCTCGCTAGCGGGAGCAGATACGCAGTATTTT. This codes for CASSSLAGADTQYF.